These T cell receptor beta chains were read from a single sample in a study of blood T cell repertoires in COVID-19. Some clones are missing from TCRdb's copy, which holds only in-frame ones; the method was immunoSEQ multiplex PCR. This sample carries about 370,000 clones, around 89% of them seen once, and the ten largest clones take around 3%. Material: peripheral blood. The receptors originated from a woman in her twenties or thirties with COVID-19, enrolled during active disease. Both conserved end residues are part of each CDR3. Fields, in order: J gene, V gene, D gene, CDR3 protein. D genes are given only for firm matches.

j_call: TRBJ1-2
v_call: TRBV28
d_call: .
cdr3_aa: CASSLGAPYGYTF

j_call: TRBJ2-2
v_call: TRBV4-1
d_call: TRBD1
cdr3_aa: CASSRDRVGTGELFF

j_call: TRBJ2-3
v_call: TRBV2
d_call: .
cdr3_aa: CASSVPGSDTQYF

j_call: TRBJ1-2
v_call: TRBV5-5
d_call: TRBD1
cdr3_aa: CASSKGQGAQYGYTF

j_call: TRBJ2-4
v_call: TRBV6-2/TRBV6-3
d_call: .
cdr3_aa: CASSHLFDSYKNIQYF

j_call: TRBJ2-5
v_call: TRBV25-1
d_call: .
cdr3_aa: CASSEPVTVQETQYF

j_call: TRBJ2-2
v_call: TRBV9
d_call: .
cdr3_aa: CASSAQGTGELFF

j_call: TRBJ1-1
v_call: TRBV30
d_call: TRBD1
cdr3_aa: CAWSVTFRDSTEAFF

j_call: TRBJ1-2
v_call: TRBV7-5
d_call: .
cdr3_aa: CARSTTGTSVSCGYTF

j_call: TRBJ2-2
v_call: TRBV15
d_call: .
cdr3_aa: CATSRDWAGTNTGELFF

j_call: TRBJ2-1
v_call: TRBV4-2
d_call: .
cdr3_aa: CASSQDRGGGEQFF

j_call: TRBJ2-5
v_call: TRBV28
d_call: .
cdr3_aa: CASSLRETQYF

j_call: TRBJ2-2
v_call: TRBV10-3
d_call: TRBD2
cdr3_aa: CAISDLGDRGTTNTGELFF

j_call: TRBJ1-2
v_call: TRBV5-1
d_call: .
cdr3_aa: CASSLDEWDAGGYTF

j_call: TRBJ2-1
v_call: TRBV7-9
d_call: .
cdr3_aa: CASSLYPGNEQFF

j_call: TRBJ1-2
v_call: TRBV11-2
d_call: .
cdr3_aa: CASSLDGAYGYTF

j_call: TRBJ2-2
v_call: TRBV28
d_call: TRBD2
cdr3_aa: CASSSPGLLTGELFF